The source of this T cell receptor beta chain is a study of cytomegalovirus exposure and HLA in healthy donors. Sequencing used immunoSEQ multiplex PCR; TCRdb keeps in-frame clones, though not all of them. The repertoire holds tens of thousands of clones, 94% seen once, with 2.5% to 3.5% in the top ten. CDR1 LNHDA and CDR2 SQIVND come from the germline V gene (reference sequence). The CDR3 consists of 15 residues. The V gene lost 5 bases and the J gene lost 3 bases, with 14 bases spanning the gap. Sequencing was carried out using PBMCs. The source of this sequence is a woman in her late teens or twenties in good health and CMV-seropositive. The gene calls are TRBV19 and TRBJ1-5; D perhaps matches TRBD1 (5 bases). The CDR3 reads CASSPYDSPNQPQHF. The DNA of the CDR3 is TGTGCCAGTAGTCCCTATGACAGCCCCAATCAGCCCCAGCATTTT.